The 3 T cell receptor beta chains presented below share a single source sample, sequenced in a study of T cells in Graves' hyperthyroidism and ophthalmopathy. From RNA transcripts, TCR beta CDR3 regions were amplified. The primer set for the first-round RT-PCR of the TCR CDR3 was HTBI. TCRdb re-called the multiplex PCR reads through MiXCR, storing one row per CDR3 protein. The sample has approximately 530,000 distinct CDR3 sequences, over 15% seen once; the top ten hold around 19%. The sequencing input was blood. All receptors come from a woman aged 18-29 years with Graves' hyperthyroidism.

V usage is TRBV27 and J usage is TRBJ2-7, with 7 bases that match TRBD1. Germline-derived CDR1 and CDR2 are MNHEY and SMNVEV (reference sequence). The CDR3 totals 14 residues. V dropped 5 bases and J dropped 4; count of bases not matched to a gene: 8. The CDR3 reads CASSPGQLGYEQYF. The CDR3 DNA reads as TGTGCCAGCAGTCCGGGACAGTTGGGTTACGAGCAGTACTTC.

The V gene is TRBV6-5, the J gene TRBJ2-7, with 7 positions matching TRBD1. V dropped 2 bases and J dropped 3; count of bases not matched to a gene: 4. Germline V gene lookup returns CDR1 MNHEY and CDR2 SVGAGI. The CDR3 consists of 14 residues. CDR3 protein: CASSYRGQFYEQYF. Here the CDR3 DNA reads TGTGCCAGCAGTTACCGGGGACAGTTCTACGAGCAGTACTTC.

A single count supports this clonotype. The CDR3 here is CASRSGRHSGNTIYF. Written as DNA, the CDR3 is TGTGCCAGCAGATCAGGGCGCCACTCTGGAAACACCATATATTTT. The chain couples TRBV27 to TRBJ1-3; D might be TRBD1 (5 bases). The CDR3 length is 15 residues. Looked up from germline, CDR1 is MNHEY and CDR2 is SMNVEV (reference sequence). V shed 6 bases and J shed 0 bases, with 12 bases lying between them.